This TCR beta chain was profiled in a study of shared clonotypes between healthy human individuals. For the study at large: Samples came from a couple of female and three male donors aged 18 to 49. General study points: Sharing across four donors was highest in naive CD4 (around 5%) and lowest in memory CD8 (roughly 0.4%). Naive subsets usually exceeded memory subsets in estimated richness. For sorted subsets, rarefaction showed incomplete sequencing despite large depth.

This table comes from immunoSEQ multiplex PCR, and its TCRdb copy is limited to in-frame clones, with some not included. The sample includes more than 1,200,000 clones, roughly 98.5% of them seen just once. Note on this clone: Its specificity is unknown.

The receptor was derived from a man aged 30 to 45 in good health. The specimen was naive CD4+ T cells sorted from blood. Subset reported: CD45RA+ positively selected.

CDR3: CASSLGGSGGGEQYF. Written as DNA, the CDR3 is TGTGCCAGCAGCCTCGGGGGTTCGGGAGGGGGCGAGCAGTACTTC. This chain uses TRBV28 with TRBJ2-7; TRBD2 matches 8 bases. The CDR3 length is 15 residues. Trimming took 6 bases from V and 6 from J; bases not matched to a gene: 13. Looked up from germline, CDR1 is MDHEN and CDR2 is SYDVKM.